The T cell receptor (beta chain) under discussion was sequenced for a study of response to subunit inactivated influenza vaccine. Germline V CDR1 and CDR2: SGHDN, FVKESK. This CDR3 has 18 amino acids. Trimming removed 4 bases from V and 2 bases from J; junction bases left unmatched: 6. TCRdb recomputed calls from the RT-PCR reads with MiXCR, one row per CDR3 protein. This table holds roughly 150,000 distinct CDR3 sequences, under 13% found once. The sequence derives from a man aged 50 to 59 who received an inactivated influenza vaccine. Source: non-naive T cells sorted from PBMCs, taken about 6 weeks after vaccination. V usage is TRBV14 and J usage is TRBJ2-6; 12 nucleotides agree with TRBD2. The CDR3 protein is CASSRLASGRAGANVLTF. For the CDR3, the DNA is TGTGCCAGCAGCCGTCTGGCTAGCGGGAGGGCTGGGGCCAACGTCCTGACTTTC. Full variable domain (outside the CDR3, taken from reference TRBV14 and TRBJ2-6): EAGVTQFPSHSVIEKGQTVTLRCDPISGHDNLYWYRRVMGKEIKFLLHFVKESKQDESGMPNNRFLAERTGGTYSTLKVQPAELEDSGVYFCASSRLASGRAGANVLTFGAGSRLTVL.